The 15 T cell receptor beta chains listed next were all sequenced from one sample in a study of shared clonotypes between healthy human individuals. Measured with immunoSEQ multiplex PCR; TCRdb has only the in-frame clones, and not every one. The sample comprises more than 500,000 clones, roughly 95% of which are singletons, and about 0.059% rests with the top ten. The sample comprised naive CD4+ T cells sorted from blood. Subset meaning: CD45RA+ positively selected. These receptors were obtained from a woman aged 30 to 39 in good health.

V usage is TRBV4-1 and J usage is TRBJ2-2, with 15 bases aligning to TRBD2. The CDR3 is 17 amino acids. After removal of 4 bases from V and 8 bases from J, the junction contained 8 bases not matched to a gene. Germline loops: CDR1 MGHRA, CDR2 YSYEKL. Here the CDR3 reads CASSLLGLAGGTGELFF. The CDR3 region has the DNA TGCGCCAGCAGCCTCTTGGGACTAGCGGGAGGAACGGGGGAGCTGTTTTTT.

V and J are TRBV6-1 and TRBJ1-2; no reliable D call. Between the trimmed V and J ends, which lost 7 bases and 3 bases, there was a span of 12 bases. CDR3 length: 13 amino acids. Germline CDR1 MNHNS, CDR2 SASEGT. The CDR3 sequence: CASTPNYHYGYTF. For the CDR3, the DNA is TGTGCCAGCACCCCAAATTACCACTATGGCTACACCTTC.

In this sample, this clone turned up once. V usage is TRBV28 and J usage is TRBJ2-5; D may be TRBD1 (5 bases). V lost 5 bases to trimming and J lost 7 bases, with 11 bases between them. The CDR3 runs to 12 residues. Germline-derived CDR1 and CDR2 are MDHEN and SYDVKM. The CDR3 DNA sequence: TGTGCCAGCAGTACGACTCAGGGGACCCAGTACTTC. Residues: CASSTTQGTQYF.

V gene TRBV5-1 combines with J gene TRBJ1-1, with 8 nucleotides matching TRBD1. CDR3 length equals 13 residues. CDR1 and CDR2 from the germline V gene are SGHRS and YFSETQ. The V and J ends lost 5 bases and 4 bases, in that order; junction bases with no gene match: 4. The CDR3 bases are TGCGCCAGCAGACAGACAGGGGCCACTGAAGCTTTCTTT. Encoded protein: CASRQTGATEAFF.

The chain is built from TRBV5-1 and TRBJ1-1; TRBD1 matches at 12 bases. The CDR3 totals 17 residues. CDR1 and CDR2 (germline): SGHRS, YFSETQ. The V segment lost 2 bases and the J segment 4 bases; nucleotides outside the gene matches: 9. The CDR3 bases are TGCGCCAGCAGCTTTGTCCCGGGACAGGGGGCGAGCACTGAAGCTTTCTTT. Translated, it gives CASSFVPGQGASTEAFF.

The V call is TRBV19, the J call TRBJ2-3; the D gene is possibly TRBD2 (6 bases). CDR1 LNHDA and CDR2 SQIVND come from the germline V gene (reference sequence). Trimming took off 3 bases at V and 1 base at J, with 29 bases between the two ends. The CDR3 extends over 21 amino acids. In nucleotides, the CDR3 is TGTGCCAGTAGTATTATTCCAACCGGGGTACGGGAGCTCCAGGGCACAGATACGCAGTATTTT. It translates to CASSIIPTGVRELQGTDTQYF.

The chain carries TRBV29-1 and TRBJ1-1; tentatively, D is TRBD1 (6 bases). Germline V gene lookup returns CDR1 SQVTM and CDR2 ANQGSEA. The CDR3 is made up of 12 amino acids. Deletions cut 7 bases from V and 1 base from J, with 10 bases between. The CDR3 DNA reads TGCAGCGGGGGAGGGGGGAACACTGAAGCTTTCTTT. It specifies CSGGGGNTEAFF.

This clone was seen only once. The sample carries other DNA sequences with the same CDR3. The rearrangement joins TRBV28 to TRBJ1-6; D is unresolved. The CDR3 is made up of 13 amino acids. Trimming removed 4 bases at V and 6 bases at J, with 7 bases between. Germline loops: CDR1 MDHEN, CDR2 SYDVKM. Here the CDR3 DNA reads TGTGCCAGCAGTTCCCCGGGTAATTCACCCCTCCACTTT. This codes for CASSSPGNSPLHF.

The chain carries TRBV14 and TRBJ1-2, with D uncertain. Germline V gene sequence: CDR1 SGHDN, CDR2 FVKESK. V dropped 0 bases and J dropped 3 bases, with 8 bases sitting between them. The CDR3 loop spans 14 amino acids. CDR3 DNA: TGTGCCAGCAGCCAAGATCTGTGGGACTATGGCTACACCTTC. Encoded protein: CASSQDLWDYGYTF.

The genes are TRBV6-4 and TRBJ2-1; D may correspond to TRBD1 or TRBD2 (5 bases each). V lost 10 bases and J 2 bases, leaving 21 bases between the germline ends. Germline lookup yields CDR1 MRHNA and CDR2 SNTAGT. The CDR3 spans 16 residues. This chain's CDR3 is CATKGRGRIPYNEQFF. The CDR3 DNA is TGTGCCACCAAAGGACGGGGCAGGATTCCCTACAATGAGCAGTTCTTC.

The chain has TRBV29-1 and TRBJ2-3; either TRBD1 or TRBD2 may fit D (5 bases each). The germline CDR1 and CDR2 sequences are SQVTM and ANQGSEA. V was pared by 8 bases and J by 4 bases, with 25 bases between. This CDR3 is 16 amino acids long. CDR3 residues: CSTLGEGSPRADTQYF. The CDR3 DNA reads TGCAGCACACTCGGTGAGGGGTCGCCGCGCGCAGATACGCAGTATTTT.

The CDR3 coding sequence is TGTGCCAGCAGGCGGGACAGTAATGAGCAGTTCTTC. Its protein is CASRRDSNEQFF. The V gene is TRBV6-6, the J gene TRBJ2-1; perhaps TRBD1 as D (7 bases). Germline-derived CDR1 and CDR2 are MNHNY and SVGAGI (reference sequence). The CDR3 has 12 residues. V lost 6 bases to trimming and J lost 7 bases, with 10 bases between them.

The CDR3 here is CASSTAGVETQYF. The CDR3 DNA reads TGTGCCAGTAGTACAGCGGGAGTAGAGACCCAGTACTTC. This chain joins TRBV19 and TRBJ2-5; 8 nucleotides match TRBD2. The germline V gene has CDR1 LNHDA and CDR2 SQIVND (reference sequence). CDR3 length equals 13 residues. With V trimmed by 4 bases and J by 4 bases, 2 bases remained unmatched.

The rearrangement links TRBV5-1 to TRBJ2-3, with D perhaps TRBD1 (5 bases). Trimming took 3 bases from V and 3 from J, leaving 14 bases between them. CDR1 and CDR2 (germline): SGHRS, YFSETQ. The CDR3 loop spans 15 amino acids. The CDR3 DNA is TGCGCCAGCAGCTCCGACCCGTCAGGGACAGATACGCAGTATTTT. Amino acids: CASSSDPSGTDTQYF. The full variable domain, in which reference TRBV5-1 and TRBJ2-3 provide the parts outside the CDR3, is KAGVTQTPRYLIKTRGQQVTLSCSPISGHRSVSWYQQTPGQGLQFLFEYFSETQRNKGNFPGRFSGRQFSNSRSEMNVSTLELGDSALYLCASSSDPSGTDTQYFGPGTRLTVL.

The CDR3 region is CASSSYQGALNYGYTF. CDR3 bases: TGTGCCAGCAGCTCATATCAGGGCGCCCTTAACTATGGCTACACCTTC. The chain employs TRBV5-8 and TRBJ1-2; a weak D match, TRBD1 (5 bases). This CDR3 contains 16 residues. Germline CDR1 is SGHTS and CDR2 is YDEGEE. V was clipped by 3 bases and J by 1 base, with 16 bases between them.